This T cell receptor (beta chain) was sequenced for a study of cytomegalovirus exposure and HLA in healthy donors. Primers included in the PCR were 60 Vbeta and 13 Jbeta primers. Generated by immunoSEQ multiplex PCR, the TCRdb table keeps only in-frame clones and is missing some. The table shows about 160,000 clones, with roughly 63% occurring only once. V gave up 6 bases and J gave up 1 base, with 6 bases separating them. Germline loops: CDR1 SGHTA, CDR2 FQGTGA. The CDR3 contains 13 residues. Worth noting for this clone: Its antigen is as yet unknown.

Overall study findings and caveats: Cytomegalovirus status, reportedly, was diagnosed with high specificity and sensitivity by the classifier. Information on immune exposure was restricted to one variable (CMV serostatus).

The source material was PBMCs. The TCR was taken from a woman in her sixties or seventies in good health and CMV-seropositive. This chain connects TRBV7-3 to TRBJ2-2; possibly TRBD2 for D (6 bases). CDR3 amino acids: CASRGGNTGELFF. The CDR3 DNA is TGTGCCAGCAGGGGGGGGAACACCGGGGAGCTGTTTTTT.